In this sample, the clone carrying this TCR beta chain turned up many times. The antigen is unknown. This entry is derived from a study of response to subunit inactivated influenza vaccine. Germline V gives CDR1 DFQATT, CDR2 SNEGSKA (reference sequence). The CDR3 consists of 12 residues. With 1 base removed from V and 0 bases from J, the gap between germline ends came to 4 bases. Via MiXCR, TCRdb re-called the RT-PCR reads, giving one row per CDR3 protein. The data show over 800,000 distinct CDR3 sequences, 21% seen once. Study-level results: The authors suggested that every seasonal influenza vaccination recruits few new T cells.

The sample was PBMCs from blood, taken approximately 5 days after vaccination. The chain uses TRBV20-1 and TRBJ2-7; D is unclear. This TCR derives from a man in his fifties or sixties who received an inactivated influenza vaccine. For the CDR3, the DNA is TGCAGTGCTAGAGCATTCTCCTACGAGCAGTACTTC. This codes for CSARAFSYEQYF.